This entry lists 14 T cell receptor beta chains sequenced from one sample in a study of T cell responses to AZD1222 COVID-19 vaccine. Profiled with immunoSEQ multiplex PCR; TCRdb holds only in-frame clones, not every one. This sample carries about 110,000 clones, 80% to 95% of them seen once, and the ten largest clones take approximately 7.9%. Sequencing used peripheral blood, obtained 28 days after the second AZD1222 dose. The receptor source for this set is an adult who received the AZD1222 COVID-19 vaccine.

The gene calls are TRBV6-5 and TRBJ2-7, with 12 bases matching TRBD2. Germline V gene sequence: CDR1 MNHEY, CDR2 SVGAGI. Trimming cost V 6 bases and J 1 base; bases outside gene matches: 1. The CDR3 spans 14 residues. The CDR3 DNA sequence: TGTGCCAGCAGGACTAGCGGGGGATCCTACGAGCAGTACTTC. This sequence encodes CASRTSGGSYEQYF.

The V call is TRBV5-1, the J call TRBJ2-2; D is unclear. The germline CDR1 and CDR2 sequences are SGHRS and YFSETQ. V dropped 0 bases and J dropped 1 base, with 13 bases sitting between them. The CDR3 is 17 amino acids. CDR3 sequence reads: CASSLGIALRNTGELFF. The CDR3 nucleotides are TGCGCCAGCAGCTTGGGTATTGCGTTGCGGAACACCGGGGAGCTGTTTTTT.

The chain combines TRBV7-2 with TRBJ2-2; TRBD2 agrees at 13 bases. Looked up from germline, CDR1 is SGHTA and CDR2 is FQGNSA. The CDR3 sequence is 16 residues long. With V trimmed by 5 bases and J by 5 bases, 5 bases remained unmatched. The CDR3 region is CASSPTSGRTTGELFF. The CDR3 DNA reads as TGTGCCAGCAGCCCGACTAGCGGGAGGACAACCGGGGAGCTGTTTTTT.

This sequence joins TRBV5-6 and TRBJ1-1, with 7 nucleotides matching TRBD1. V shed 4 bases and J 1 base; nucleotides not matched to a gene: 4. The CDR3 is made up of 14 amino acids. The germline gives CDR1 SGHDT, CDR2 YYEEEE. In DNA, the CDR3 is TGTGCCAGCAGCCCGGGACAGAGGAACACTGAAGCTTTCTTT. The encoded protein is CASSPGQRNTEAFF.

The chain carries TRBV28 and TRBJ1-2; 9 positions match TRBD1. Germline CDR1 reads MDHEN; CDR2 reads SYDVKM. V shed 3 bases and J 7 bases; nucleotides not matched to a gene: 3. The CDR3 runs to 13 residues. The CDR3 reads CASSFGTGIGYTF. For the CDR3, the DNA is TGTGCCAGCAGTTTCGGGACAGGGATTGGCTACACCTTC.

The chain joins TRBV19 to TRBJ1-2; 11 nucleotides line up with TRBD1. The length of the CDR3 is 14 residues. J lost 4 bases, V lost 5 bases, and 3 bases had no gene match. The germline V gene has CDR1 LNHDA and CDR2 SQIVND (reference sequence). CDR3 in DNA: TGTGCCAGTAGTTCCGGGACAGGGGGCTATGGCTACACCTTC. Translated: CASSSGTGGYGYTF.

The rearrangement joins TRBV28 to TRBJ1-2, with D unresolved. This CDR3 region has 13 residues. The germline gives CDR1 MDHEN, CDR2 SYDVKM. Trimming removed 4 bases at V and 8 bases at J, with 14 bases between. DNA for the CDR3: TGTGCCAGCAGTTCGTCAAGGGCTGGAGGCTACACCTTC. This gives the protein CASSSSRAGGYTF.

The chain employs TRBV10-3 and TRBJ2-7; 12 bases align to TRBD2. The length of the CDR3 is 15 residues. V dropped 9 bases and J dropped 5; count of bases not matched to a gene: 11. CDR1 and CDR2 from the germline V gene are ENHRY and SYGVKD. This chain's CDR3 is CAISPEGLAGHEQYF. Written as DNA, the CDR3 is TGTGCCATATCCCCGGAGGGACTAGCGGGCCACGAGCAGTACTTC.

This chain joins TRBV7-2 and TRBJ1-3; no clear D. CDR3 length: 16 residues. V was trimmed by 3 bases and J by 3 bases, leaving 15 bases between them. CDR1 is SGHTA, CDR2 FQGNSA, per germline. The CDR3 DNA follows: TGTGCCAGCAGCTTCCGTCCAGGACGCAGTGGAAACACCATATATTTT. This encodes CASSFRPGRSGNTIYF.

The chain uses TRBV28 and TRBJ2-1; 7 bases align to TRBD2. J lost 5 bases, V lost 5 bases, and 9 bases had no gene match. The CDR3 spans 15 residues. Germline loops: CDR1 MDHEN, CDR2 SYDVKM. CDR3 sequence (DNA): TGTGCCAGCAGTAACGCAGCGGGGCTACACAATGAGCAGTTCTTC. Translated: CASSNAAGLHNEQFF. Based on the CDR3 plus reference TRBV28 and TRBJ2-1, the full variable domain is DVKVTQSSRYLVKRTGEKVFLECVQDMDHENMFWYRQDPGLGLRLIYFSYDVKMKEKGDIPEGYSVSREKKERFSLILESASTNQTSMYLCASSNAAGLHNEQFFGPGTRLTVL.

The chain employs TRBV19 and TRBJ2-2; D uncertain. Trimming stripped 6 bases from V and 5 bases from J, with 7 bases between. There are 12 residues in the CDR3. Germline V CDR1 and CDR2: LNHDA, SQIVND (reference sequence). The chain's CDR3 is CASRERTGELFF. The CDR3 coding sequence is TGTGCCAGTAGGGAGAGAACCGGGGAGCTGTTTTTT.

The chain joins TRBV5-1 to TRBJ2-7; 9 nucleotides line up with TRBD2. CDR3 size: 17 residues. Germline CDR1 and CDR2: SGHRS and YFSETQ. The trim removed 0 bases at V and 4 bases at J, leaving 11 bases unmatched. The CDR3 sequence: CASSLVRAGGSGYEQYF. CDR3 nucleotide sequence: TGCGCCAGCAGCTTGGTTCGGGCGGGAGGGAGCGGTTACGAGCAGTACTTC.

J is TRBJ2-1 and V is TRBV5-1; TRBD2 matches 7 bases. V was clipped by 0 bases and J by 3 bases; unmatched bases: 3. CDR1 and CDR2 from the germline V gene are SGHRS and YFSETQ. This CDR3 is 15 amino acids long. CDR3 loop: CASSLGSSGYNEQFF. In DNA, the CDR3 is TGCGCCAGCAGCTTGGGTTCTAGCGGCTACAATGAGCAGTTCTTC.

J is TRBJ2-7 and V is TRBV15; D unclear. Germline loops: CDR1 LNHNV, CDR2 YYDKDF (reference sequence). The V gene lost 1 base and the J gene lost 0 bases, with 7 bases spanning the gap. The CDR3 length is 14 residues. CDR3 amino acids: CATSRAAFSYEQYF. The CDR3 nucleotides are TGTGCCACCAGCAGAGCTGCCTTCTCCTACGAGCAGTACTTC. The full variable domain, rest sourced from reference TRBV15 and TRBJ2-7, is DAMVIQNPRYQVTQFGKPVTLSCSQTLNHNVMYWYQQKSSQAPKLLFHYYDKDFNNEADTPDNFQSRRPNTSFCFLDIRSPGLGDTAMYLCATSRAAFSYEQYFGPGTRLTVT.